This section outlines one T cell receptor beta chain sequence together with its context. The antigen is undetermined. The sample originates from a study of cytomegalovirus exposure and HLA in healthy donors. PCR primers comprised 60 Vbeta and 13 Jbeta primers. Authors' processing steps: The authors later counted 70 million to 80 million unique TCR beta chains, approximately 12 million of them shared. Method: immunoSEQ multiplex PCR; TCRdb's copy keeps in-frame clones and lacks some. V, J and clone size are taken as reported in that table, and D and trimming were inferred from the DNA itself. The table records over 80,000 clones, roughly 60% of them present only once. Overall study results and limits: A few CMV-associated chains were confirmed in vitro to be specific for CMV antigens. Of the V segments, some could not be distinguished, including TRBV6-2 and TRBV6-3, and were excluded.

The CDR3 runs to 14 residues. J gave up 8 bases and V 6 bases, and 6 bases lay outside the gene matches. Germline lookup yields CDR1 LNHDA and CDR2 SQIVND (reference sequence). The sample taken for sequencing was PBMCs. The TCR originated in a boy aged 5-17 years in good health and CMV-seropositive. This chain joins TRBV19 and TRBJ2-1; TRBD2 aligns across 11 bases. Here the CDR3 reads CASSDSGRGDEQFF. Written as DNA, the CDR3 is TGTGCCAGTAGCGATAGCGGGAGGGGCGATGAGCAGTTCTTC.